This T cell receptor beta chain was sequenced in a study of radiotherapy plus CTLA-4 blockade in lung cancer. For the study at large: 15% to 20% of enrolled patients responded objectively, and approximately 34% had disease control.

From germline, CDR1 is SGHDN and CDR2 FVKESK. The J segment lost 3 bases and the V segment lost 3 bases, leaving 7 bases of the junction unmatched. The CDR3 loop spans 15 amino acids. TCRdb's copy holds only in-frame clones and misses some; the assay was immunoSEQ multiplex PCR. The table shows some 73,000 clones, with 84% occurring only once. As for this clone: Its matching antigen is unknown.

Study results and caveats: After treatment with radiotherapy plus ipilimumab, TCR clones that came from the tumor expanded in blood.

This TCR was sampled from a human donor with non-small cell lung cancer who had stable disease on radiotherapy plus ipilimumab. The source material was peripheral blood, sampled from a patient treated with radiotherapy plus ipilimumab. V gene TRBV14 combines with J gene TRBJ2-7, with 8 bases matching TRBD2. This chain's CDR3 is CASSQPGLEGYEQYF. In nucleotides, the CDR3 is TGTGCCAGCAGCCAGCCGGGACTAGAGGGCTACGAGCAGTACTTC.